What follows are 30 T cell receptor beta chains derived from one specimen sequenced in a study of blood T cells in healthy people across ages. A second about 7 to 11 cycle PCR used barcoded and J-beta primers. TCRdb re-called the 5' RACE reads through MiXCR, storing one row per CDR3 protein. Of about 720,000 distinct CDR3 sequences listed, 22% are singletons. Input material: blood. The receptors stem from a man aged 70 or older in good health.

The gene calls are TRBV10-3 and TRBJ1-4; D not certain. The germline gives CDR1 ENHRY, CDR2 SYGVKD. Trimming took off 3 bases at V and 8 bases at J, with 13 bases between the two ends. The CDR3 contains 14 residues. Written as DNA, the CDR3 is TGTGCCATCAGTGATTTTAGGGAAAGCGAAAAACTGTTTTTT. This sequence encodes CAISDFRESEKLFF.

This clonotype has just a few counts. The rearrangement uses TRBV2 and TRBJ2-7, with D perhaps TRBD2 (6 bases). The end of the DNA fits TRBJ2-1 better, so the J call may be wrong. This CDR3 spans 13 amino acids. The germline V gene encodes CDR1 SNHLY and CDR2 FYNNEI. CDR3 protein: CASTRDSRNEQFF. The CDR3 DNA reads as TGTGCCAGCACGCGGGATTCAAGGAATGAGCAGTTCTTC.

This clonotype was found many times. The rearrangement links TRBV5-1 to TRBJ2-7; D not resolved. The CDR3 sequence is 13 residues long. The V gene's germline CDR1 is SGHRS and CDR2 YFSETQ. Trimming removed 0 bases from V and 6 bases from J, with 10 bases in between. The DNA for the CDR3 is TGCGCCAGCAGCTTGGGGCAGCTCGGCGAGCAGTACTTC. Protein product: CASSLGQLGEQYF. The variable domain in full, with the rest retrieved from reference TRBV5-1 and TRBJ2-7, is KAGVTQTPRYLIKTRGQQVTLSCSPISGHRSVSWYQQTPGQGLQFLFEYFSETQRNKGNFPGRFSGRQFSNSRSEMNVSTLELGDSALYLCASSLGQLGEQYFGPGTRLTVT.

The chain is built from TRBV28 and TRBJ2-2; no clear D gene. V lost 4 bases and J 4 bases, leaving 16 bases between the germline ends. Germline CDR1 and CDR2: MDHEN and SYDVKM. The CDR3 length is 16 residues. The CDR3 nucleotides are TGTGCCAGCAGTTCCTCTCGGACGTCGGTCACCGGGGAGCTGTTTTTT. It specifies CASSSSRTSVTGELFF.

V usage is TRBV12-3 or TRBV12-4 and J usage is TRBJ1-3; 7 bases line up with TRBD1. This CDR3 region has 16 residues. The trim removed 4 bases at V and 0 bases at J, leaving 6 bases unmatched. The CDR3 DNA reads TGTGCCAGCAGTTCCCGTCCAGGGGGCTCTGGAAACACCATATATTTT. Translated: CASSSRPGGSGNTIYF.

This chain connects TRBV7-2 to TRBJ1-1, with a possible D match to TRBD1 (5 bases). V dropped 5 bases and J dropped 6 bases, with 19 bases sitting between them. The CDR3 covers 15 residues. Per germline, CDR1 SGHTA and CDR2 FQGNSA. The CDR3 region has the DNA TGTGCCAGCAGCCCACGGGACGGGCGAGTTTCTGAAGCTTTCTTT. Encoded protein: CASSPRDGRVSEAFF.

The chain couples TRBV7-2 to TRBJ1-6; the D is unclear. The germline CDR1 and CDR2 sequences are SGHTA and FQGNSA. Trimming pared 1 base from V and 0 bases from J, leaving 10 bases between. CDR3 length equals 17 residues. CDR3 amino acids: CASSLGRVSSYNSPLHF. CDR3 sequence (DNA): TGTGCCAGCAGCTTAGGAAGAGTGAGCTCCTATAATTCACCCCTCCACTTT. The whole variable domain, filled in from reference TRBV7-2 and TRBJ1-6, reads GAGVSQSPSNKVTEKGKDVELRCDPISGHTALYWYRQSLGQGLEFLIYFQGNSAPDKSGLPSDRFSAERTGGSVSTLTIQRTQQEDSAVYLCASSLGRVSSYNSPLHFGNGTRLTVT.

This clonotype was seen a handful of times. Here the CDR3 DNA reads TGCGCCAGCAGAAGGGACAGGGTAAATGCAGATACGCAGTATTTT. Translating it yields CASRRDRVNADTQYF. The chain uses TRBV5-1 and TRBJ2-3; 9 bases align to TRBD1. CDR1 is SGHRS and CDR2 is YFSETQ in the germline V gene. CDR3 length equals 15 residues. Unmatched junction bases numbered 8, after V lost 5 bases and J lost 4 bases.

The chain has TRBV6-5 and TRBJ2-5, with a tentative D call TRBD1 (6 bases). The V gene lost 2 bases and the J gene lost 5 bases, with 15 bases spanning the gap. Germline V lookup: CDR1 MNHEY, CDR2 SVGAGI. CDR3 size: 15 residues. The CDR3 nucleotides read TGTGCCAGCAGTTACGAGGGGGTAGTCGGTGAGACCCAGTACTTC. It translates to CASSYEGVVGETQYF.

CDR3 nucleotides: TGTGCCAGCAGTTTATGGACTAGCGGGAGTTCCTACAATGAGCAGTTCTTC. Protein product: CASSLWTSGSSYNEQFF. The chain couples TRBV28 to TRBJ2-1; 12 positions match TRBD2. Germline trimming cut 0 bases from V and 1 base from J; bases unmatched to any gene: 1. This CDR3 region has 17 residues. From germline, CDR1 is MDHEN and CDR2 SYDVKM.

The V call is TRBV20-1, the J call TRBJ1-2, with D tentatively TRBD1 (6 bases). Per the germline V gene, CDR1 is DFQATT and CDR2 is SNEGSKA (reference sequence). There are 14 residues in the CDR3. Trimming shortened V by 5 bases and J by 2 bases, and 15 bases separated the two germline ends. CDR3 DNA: TGCAGTGCTCTGGAGACAGGCCCAAACTATGGCTACACCTTC. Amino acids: CSALETGPNYGYTF.

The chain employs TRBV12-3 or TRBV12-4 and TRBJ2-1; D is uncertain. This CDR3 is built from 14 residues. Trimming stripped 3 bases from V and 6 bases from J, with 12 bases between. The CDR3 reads CASSFGPLGNEQFF. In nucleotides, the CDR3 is TGTGCCAGCAGTTTCGGACCTTTGGGCAATGAGCAGTTCTTC.

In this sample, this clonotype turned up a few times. The CDR3 sequence: CASSTRTGGYEQYF. CDR3 coding DNA: TGTGCCAGCAGCACTAGGACAGGAGGGTACGAGCAGTACTTC. The genes are TRBV6-2 or TRBV6-3 and TRBJ2-5, with a tentative D call TRBD1 (7 bases). The J call is uncertain, as TRBJ2-7 better fits the DNA end. The germline gives CDR1 MNHEY, CDR2 SVGEGT. The CDR3 has 14 amino acids.

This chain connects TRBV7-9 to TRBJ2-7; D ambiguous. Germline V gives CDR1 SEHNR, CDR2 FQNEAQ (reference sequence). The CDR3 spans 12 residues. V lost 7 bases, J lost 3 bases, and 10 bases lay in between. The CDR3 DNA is TGTGCCAGCACCGGATGGGGCTACGAGCAGTACTTC. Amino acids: CASTGWGYEQYF.

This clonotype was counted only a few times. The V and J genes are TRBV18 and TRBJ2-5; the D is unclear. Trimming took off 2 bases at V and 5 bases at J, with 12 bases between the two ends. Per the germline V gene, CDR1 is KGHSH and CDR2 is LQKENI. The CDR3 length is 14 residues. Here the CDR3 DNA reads TGTGCCAGCTCACCAGATTCGGCGCGGGAGACCCAGTACTTC. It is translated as CASSPDSARETQYF.

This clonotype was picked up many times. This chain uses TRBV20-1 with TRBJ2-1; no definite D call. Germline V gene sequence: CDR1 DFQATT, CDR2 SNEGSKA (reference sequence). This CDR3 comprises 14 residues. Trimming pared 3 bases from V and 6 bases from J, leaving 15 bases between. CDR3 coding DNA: TGCAGTGCTAGTTCGGGCTTCGGGTTCAATGAGCAGTTCTTC. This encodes CSASSGFGFNEQFF.

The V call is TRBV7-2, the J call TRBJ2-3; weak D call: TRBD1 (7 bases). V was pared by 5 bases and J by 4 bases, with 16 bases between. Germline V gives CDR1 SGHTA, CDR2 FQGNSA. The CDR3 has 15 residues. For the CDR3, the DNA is TGTGCCAGCAGCCGACAGGGCGGGATGGCAGATACGCAGTATTTT. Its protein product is CASSRQGGMADTQYF.

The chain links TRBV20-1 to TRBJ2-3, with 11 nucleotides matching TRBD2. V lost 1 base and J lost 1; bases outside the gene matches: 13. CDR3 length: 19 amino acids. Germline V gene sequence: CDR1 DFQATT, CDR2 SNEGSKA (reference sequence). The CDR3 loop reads CSARGLLAGGRSGTDTQYF. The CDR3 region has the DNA TGCAGTGCTAGAGGGCTCCTAGCGGGGGGCCGATCTGGCACAGATACGCAGTATTTT.

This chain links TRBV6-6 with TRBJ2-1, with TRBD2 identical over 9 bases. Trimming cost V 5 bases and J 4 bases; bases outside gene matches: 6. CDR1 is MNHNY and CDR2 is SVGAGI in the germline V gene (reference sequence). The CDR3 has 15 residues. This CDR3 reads CASSALAGPYNEQFF. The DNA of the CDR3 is TGTGCCAGCAGTGCTCTAGCGGGACCATACAATGAGCAGTTCTTC.

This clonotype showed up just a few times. The CDR3 protein is CASRRTDSPLHF. CDR3 DNA: TGTGCCAGCAGACGGACAGATTCACCCCTCCACTTT. This rearrangement joins TRBV2 to TRBJ1-6; D may be TRBD1 (6 bases). The CDR3 has 12 residues. Germline V lookup: CDR1 SNHLY, CDR2 FYNNEI. The ends were cut back, 6 bases at V and 8 bases at J, with 8 bases in the middle.

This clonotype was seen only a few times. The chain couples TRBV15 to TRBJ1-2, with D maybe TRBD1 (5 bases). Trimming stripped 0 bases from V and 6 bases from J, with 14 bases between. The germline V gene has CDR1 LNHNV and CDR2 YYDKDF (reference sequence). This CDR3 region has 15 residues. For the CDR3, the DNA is TGTGCCACCAGCAGAGATTCCAGGGTTAGCAATGGCTACACCTTC. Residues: CATSRDSRVSNGYTF.

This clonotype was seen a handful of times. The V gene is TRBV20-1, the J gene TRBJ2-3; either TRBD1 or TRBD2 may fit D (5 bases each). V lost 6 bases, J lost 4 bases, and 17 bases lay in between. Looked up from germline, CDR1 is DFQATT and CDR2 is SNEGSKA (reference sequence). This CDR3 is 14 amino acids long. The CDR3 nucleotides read TGCAGTGCCAGCGATTGGGGGACGTCAGATACGCAGTATTTT. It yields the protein CSASDWGTSDTQYF.

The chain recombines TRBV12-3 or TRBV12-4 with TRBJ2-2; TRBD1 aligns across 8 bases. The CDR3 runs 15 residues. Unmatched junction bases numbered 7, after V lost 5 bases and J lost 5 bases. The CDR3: CASSPRTGITGELFF. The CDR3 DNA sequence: TGTGCCAGCAGTCCTAGGACAGGGATTACCGGGGAGCTGTTTTTT.

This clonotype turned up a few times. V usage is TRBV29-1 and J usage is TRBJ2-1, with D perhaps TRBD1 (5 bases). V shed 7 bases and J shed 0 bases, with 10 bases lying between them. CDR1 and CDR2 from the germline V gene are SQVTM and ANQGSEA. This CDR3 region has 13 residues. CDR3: CSGQLSSYNEQFF. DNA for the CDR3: TGCAGCGGACAGCTCAGCTCCTACAATGAGCAGTTCTTC.

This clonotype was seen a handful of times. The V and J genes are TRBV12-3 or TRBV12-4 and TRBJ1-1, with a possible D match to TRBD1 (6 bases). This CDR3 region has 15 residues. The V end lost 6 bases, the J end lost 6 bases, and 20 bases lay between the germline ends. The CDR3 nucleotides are TGTGCCAGCAGCCTACCGGGACAACGGGGACCTGAAGCTTTCTTT. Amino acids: CASSLPGQRGPEAFF.

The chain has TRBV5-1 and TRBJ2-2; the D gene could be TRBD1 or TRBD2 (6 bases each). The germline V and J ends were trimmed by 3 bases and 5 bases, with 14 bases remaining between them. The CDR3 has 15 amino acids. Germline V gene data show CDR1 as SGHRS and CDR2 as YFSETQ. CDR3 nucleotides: TGCGCCAGCAGCTCGATGGGGGGCGCGACCGGGGAGCTGTTTTTT. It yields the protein CASSSMGGATGELFF.

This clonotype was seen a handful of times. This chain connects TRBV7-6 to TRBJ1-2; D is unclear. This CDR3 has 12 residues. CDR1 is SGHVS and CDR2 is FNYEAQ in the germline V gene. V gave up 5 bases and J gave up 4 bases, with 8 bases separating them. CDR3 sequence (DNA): TGTGCCAGCAGCAGGGTGTCCTATGGCTACACCTTC. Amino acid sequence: CASSRVSYGYTF.

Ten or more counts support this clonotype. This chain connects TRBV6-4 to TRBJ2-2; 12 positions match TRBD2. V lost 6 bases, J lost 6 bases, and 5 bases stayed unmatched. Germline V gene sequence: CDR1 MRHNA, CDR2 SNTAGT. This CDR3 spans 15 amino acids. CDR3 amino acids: CASSQTSGSAGELFF. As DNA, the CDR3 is TGTGCCAGCAGCCAGACTAGCGGGAGTGCCGGGGAGCTGTTTTTT.

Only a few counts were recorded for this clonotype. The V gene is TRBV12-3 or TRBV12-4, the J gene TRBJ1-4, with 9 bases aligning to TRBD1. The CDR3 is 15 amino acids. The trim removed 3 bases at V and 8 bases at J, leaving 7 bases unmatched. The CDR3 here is CASSFTGGAKEKLFF. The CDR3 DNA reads TGTGCCAGCAGTTTCACAGGGGGCGCGAAGGAAAAACTGTTTTTT.

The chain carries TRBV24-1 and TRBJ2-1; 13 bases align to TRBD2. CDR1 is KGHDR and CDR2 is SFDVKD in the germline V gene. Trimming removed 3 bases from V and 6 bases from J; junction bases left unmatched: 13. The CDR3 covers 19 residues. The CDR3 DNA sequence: TGTGCCACCAGTGATATCGGGACTAGCGGGAAGGGGGCCATCAATGAGCAGTTCTTC. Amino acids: CATSDIGTSGKGAINEQFF.